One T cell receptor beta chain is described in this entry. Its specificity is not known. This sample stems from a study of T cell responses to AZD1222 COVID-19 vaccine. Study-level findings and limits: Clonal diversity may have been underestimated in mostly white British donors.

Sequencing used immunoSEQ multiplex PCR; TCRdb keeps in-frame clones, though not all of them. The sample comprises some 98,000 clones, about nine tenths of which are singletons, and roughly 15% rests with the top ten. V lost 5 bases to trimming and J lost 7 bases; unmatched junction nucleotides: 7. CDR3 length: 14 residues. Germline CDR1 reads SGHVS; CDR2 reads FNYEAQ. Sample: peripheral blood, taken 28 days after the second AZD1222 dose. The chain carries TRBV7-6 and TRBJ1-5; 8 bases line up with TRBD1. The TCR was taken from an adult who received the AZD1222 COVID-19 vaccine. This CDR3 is CASSPQGAGQPQHF. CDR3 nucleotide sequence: TGTGCCAGCAGCCCTCAGGGGGCAGGGCAGCCCCAGCATTTT.